This T cell receptor (beta chain) is from a study of glioma-infiltrating T cells after dendritic cell vaccination. Study summary: Autologous tumor lysate-pulsed dendritic cell vaccination was given between the early 2000s and the early 2010s.

TCRB CDR3 was amplified from 2 ug genomic DNA or less. Primers: 60 V beta forward and 13 J beta reverse. The method was immunoSEQ multiplex PCR; TCRdb's version includes in-frame clones alone and lacks a portion of them. The profile shows fewer than 75,000 clones, around 81% of them singletons. Blood PBMC samples: pre-vaccination, two weeks post third vaccination, and at tumor progression. Per the germline V gene, CDR1 is MNHEY and CDR2 is SMNVEV (reference sequence). Losses at the gene ends were 2 bases for V and 6 bases for J; bases not matched to a gene: 7. There are 15 residues in the CDR3. The chain employs TRBV27 and TRBJ1-2; TRBD1 matches 9 bases. The receptor comes from a human donor with glioblastoma. The sequencing used blood, collected before dendritic cell vaccination. The CDR3 DNA sequence: TGTGCCAGCAGTTTAAAACCGGACAGGGGAAATGGCTACACCTTC. It yields the protein CASSLKPDRGNGYTF.